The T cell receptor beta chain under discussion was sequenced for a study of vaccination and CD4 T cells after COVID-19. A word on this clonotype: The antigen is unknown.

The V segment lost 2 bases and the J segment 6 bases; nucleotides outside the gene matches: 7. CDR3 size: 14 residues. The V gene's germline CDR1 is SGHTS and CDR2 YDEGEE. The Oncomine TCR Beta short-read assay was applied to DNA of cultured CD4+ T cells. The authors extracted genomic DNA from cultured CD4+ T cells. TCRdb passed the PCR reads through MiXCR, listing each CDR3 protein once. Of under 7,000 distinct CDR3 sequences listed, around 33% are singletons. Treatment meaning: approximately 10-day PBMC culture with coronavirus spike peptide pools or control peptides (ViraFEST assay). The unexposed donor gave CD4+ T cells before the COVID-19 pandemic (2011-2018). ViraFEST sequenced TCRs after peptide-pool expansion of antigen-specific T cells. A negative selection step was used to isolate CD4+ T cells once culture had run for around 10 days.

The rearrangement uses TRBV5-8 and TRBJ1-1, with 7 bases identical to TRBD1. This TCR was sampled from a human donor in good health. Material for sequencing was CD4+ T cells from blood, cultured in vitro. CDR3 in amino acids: CASSFQGGRPEAFF. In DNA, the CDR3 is TGTGCCAGCAGCTTTCAGGGGGGACGGCCTGAAGCTTTCTTT.